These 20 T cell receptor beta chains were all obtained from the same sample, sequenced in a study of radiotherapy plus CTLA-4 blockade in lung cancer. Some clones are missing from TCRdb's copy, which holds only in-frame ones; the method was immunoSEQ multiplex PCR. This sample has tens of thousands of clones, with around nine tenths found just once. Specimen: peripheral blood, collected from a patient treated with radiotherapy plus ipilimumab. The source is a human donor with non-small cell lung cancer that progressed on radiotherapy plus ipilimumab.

Here the CDR3 reads CASRNLTGTSFFIGIWNEQFF. CDR3 DNA sequence: TGTGCCAGCAGAAACCTAACCGGGACTAGCTTTTTCATCGGGATCTGGAATGAGCAGTTCTTC. The chain combines TRBV7-8 with TRBJ2-1, with 9 positions matching TRBD2. This CDR3 contains 21 residues. Germline CDR1 reads SGHVS; CDR2 reads FQNEAQ. Trimming at V came to 6 bases and at J to 7 bases, leaving 28 bases not matched to a gene. Full variable domain (missing parts from reference TRBV7-8 and TRBJ2-1): GAGVSQSPRYKVAKRGQDVALRCDPISGHVSLFWYQQALGQGPEFLTYFQNEAQLDKSGLPSDRFFAERPEGSVSTLKIQRTQQEDSAVYLCASRNLTGTSFFIGIWNEQFFGPGTRLTVL.

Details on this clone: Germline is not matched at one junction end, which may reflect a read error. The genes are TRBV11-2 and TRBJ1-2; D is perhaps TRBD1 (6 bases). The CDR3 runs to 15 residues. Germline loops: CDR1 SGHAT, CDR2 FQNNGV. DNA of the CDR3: TGTGCCAGCAGCTTAGATCTGGCAGGGGATAAAACTTCGTCCTTC. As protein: CASSLDLAGDKTSSF.

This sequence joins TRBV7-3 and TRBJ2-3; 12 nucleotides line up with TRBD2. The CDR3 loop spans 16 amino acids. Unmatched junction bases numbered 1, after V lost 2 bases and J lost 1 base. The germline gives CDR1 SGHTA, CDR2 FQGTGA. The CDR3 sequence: CASSLRTSGGTDTQYF. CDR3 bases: TGTGCCAGCAGCTTACGGACTAGCGGGGGCACAGATACGCAGTATTTT.

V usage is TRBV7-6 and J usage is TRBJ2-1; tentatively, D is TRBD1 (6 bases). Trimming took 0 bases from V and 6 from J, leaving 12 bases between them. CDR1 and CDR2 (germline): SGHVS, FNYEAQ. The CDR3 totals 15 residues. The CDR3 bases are TGTGCCAGCAGCTTAGCAACAGGGCTGGGCAATGAGCAGTTCTTC. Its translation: CASSLATGLGNEQFF.

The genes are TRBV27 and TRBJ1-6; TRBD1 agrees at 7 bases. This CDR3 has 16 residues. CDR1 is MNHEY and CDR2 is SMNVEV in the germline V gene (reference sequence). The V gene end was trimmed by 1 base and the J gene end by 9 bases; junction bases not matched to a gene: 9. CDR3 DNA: TGTGCCAGCAGTTTATACGGGCAGGGGGATAGTTCACCCCTCCACTTT. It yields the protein CASSLYGQGDSSPLHF.

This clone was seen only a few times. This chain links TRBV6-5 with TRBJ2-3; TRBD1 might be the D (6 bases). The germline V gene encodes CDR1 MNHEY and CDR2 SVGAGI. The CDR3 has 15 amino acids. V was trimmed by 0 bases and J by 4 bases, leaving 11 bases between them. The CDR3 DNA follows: TGTGCCAGCAGTTACTCGCCAGGGGTGGCAGATACGCAGTATTTT. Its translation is CASSYSPGVADTQYF.

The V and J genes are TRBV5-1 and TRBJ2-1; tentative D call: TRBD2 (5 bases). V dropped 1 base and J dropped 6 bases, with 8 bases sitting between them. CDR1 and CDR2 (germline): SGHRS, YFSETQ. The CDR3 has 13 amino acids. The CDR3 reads CASSLRAGNEQFF. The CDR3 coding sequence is TGCGCCAGCAGCTTGCGGGCGGGCAATGAGCAGTTCTTC.

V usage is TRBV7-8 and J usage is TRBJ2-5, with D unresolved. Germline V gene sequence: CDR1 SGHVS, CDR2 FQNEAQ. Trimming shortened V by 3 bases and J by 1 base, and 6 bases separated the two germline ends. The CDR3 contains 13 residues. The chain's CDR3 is CASSLGFQETQYF. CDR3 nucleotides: TGTGCCAGCAGCTTGGGCTTCCAAGAGACCCAGTACTTC.

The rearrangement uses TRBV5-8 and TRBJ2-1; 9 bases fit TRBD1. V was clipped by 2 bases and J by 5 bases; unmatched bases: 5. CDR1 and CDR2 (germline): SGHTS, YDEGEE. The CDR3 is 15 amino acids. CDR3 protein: CASSFHRGPNNEQFF. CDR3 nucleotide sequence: TGTGCCAGCAGCTTCCACAGGGGGCCGAACAATGAGCAGTTCTTC.

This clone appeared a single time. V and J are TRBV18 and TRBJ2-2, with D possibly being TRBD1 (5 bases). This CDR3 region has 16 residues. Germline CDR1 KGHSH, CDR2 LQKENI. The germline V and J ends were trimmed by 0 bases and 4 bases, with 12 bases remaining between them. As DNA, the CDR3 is TGTGCCAGCTCACCACCCTGGCAGGGCGGCACCGGGGAGCTGTTTTTT. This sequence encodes CASSPPWQGGTGELFF.

The CDR3 nucleotides read TGTGCCAGCAGACAGGGGAGGTCCACCGGGGAGCTGTTTTTT. Amino acid sequence: CASRQGRSTGELFF. The V call is TRBV2, the J call TRBJ2-2; TRBD1 is a possible D gene (7 bases). Germline CDR1 reads SNHLY; CDR2 reads FYNNEI. V gave up 6 bases and J gave up 4 bases, with 12 bases separating them. This CDR3 has 14 amino acids.

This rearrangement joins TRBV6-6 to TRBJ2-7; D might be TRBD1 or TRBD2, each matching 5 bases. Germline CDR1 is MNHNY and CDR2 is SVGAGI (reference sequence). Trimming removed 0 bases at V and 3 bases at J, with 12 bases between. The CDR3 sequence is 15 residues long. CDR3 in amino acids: CASSYSTGPGYEQYF. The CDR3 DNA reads TGTGCCAGCAGTTACTCGACGGGGCCGGGCTACGAGCAGTACTTC.

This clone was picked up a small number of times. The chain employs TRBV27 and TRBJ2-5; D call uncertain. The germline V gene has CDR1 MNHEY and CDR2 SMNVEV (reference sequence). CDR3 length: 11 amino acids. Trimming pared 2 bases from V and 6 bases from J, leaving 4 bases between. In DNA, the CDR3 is TGTGCCAGCAGTTTAGGGCAGACCCAGTACTTC. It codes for CASSLGQTQYF.

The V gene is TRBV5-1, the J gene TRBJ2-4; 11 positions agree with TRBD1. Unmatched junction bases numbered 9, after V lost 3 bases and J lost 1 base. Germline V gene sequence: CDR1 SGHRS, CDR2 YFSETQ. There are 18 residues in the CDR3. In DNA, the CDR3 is TGCGCCAGCAGCTCCTGGACAGGGGGCGACGTGGCCAAAAACATTCAGTACTTC. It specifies CASSSWTGGDVAKNIQYF. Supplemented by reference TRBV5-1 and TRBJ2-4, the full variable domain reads KAGVTQTPRYLIKTRGQQVTLSCSPISGHRSVSWYQQTPGQGLQFLFEYFSETQRNKGNFPGRFSGRQFSNSRSEMNVSTLELGDSALYLCASSSWTGGDVAKNIQYFGAGTRLSVL.

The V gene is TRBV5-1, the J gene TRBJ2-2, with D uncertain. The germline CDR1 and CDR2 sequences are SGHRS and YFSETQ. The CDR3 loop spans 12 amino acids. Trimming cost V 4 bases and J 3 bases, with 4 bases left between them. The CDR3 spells CASSAHTGELFF. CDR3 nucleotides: TGCGCCAGCAGCGCCCACACCGGGGAGCTGTTTTTT.

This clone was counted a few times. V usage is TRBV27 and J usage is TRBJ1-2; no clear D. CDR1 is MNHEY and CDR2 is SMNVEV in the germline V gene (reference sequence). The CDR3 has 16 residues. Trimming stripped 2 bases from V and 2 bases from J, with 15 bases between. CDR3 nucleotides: TGTGCCAGCAGTTTAATGTCAACAAACCTAAACTATGGCTACACCTTC. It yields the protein CASSLMSTNLNYGYTF.

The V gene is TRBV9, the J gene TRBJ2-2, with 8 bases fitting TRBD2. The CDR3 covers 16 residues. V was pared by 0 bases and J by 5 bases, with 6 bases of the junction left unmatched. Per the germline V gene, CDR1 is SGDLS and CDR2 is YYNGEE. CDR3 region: CASSVAVVAGTGELFF. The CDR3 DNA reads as TGTGCCAGCAGCGTAGCTGTGGTAGCGGGAACCGGGGAGCTGTTTTTT.

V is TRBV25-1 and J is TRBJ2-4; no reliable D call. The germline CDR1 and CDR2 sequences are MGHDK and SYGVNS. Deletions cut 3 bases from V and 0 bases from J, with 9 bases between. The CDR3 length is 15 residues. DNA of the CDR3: TGTGCCAGCAGTGATAGAGGTGAAGCCAAAAACATTCAGTACTTC. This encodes CASSDRGEAKNIQYF. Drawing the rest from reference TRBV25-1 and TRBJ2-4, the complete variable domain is EADIYQTPRYLVIGTGKKITLECSQTMGHDKMYWYQQDPGMELHLIHYSYGVNSTEKGDLSSESTVSRIRTEHFPLTLESARPSHTSQYLCASSDRGEAKNIQYFGAGTRLSVL.

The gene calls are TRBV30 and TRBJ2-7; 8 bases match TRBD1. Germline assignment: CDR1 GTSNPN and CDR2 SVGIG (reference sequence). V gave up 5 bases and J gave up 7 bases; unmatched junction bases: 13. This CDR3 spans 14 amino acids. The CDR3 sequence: CAWVRQGRIWEQYF. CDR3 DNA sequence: TGTGCCTGGGTTAGACAGGGGCGAATTTGGGAGCAGTACTTC.

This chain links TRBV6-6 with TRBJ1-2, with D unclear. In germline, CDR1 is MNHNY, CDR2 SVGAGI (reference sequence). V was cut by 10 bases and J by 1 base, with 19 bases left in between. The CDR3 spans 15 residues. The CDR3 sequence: CATSTPVDLNYGYTF. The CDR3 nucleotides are TGTGCCACCTCGACCCCGGTCGACCTTAACTATGGCTACACCTTC.